This T cell receptor (beta chain) originates from a study of vaccination and CD4 T cells after COVID-19. Study background: Nasal swab PCR identified SARS-CoV-2 in the convalescent patients, of whom some 10 were mild and one severe. As a positive control, some control cultures were given a CEFX pool, while others were given an HIV-1 Nef pool or no peptide.

Treatment defined: approximately nine-day PBMC culture with coronavirus spike peptide pools or control peptides (ViraFEST assay). Using peptide pools, antigen-specific T cells were expanded in ViraFEST before TCRs were sequenced. This clonotype was detected once. The antigen is undetermined. The CDR3 runs to 14 residues. V lost 1 base and J 8 bases, leaving 12 bases between the germline ends. Germline V gene lookup returns CDR1 LGHNA and CDR2 YNFKEQ. The study sequenced cultured CD4+ T cell DNA using the Oncomine TCR Beta short-read assay. TCRdb re-called the PCR reads through MiXCR, storing one row per CDR3 protein. The sample holds about 12,000 distinct CDR3 sequences, 50% to 75% seen once.

Sequenced sample: CD4+ T cells from blood, cultured in vitro. This chain connects TRBV4-2 to TRBJ1-5, with unresolved D. This receptor was identified in a human donor who had recovered from COVID-19. Written as DNA, the CDR3 is TGTGCCAGCAGCCAAGGAAGGGTAGGAGAGCCCCAGCATTTT. Residues: CASSQGRVGEPQHF.